This T cell receptor (beta chain) was profiled in a study of identical twins. This CDR3 is 13 amino acids long. Germline CDR1 reads DFQATT; CDR2 reads SNEGSKA (reference sequence). V was cut by 4 bases and J by 4 bases, with 11 bases left in between. Remarks on this clonotype: Antigen: not known.

Points from the study as a whole: Models, which agreed with sharing between unrelated individuals, nonetheless underestimated the out-of-frame TCR alpha sharing seen in monozygotic twins.

TCRdb fed the 5' RACE reads into MiXCR, producing one record per CDR3 protein. The sample has 650,000 to 750,000 distinct CDR3 sequences, over 20% seen once. The same data also contributed to another study, on T cells expressing NK-cell markers. That paper states: Dominant NKG2C+ clonotypes in a handful of donors made up about 1.0-7.0% of CD8+ T cells. Uncertainty persisted over the HCMV specificity of expanded NKG2C+ T cell clones.

This chain links TRBV20-1 with TRBJ1-5, with D unresolved. The source of this sequence is a woman aged 18-29 years in good health. Specimen: PBMCs. The CDR3 bases are TGCAGTGCTACAAGGGCGGTTAATCAGCCCCAGCATTTT. Protein: CSATRAVNQPQHF.